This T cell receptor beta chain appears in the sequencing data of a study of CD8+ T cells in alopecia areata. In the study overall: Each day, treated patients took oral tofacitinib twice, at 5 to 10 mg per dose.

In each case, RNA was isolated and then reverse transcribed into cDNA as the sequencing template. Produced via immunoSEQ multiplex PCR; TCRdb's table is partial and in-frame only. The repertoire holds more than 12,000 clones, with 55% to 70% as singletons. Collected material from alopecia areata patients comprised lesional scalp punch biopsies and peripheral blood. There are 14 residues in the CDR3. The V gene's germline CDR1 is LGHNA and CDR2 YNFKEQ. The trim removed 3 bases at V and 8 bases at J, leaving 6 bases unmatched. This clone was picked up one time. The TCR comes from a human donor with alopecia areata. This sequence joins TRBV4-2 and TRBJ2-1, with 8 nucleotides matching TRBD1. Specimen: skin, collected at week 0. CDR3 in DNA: TGTGCCAGCAGCCACGGACAGGGTAACTATGAGCAGTTCTTC. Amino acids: CASSHGQGNYEQFF.